The following is a TCR beta chain sequence with its context. The antigen remains unidentified. Each donor gave approximately 9.5 milliliters of peripheral blood. These data belong to a study of blood T cells in healthy people across ages. Whole-study findings and limits: Per-million-T-cell TCR beta diversity fell roughly linearly with age.

Next came a second PCR, run for roughly 6 to 11 cycles, which used a sample-barcoded 5' primer along with a J-beta primer mix. Through a template-switch adaptor with 12 random nucleotides, each cDNA molecule received a tag. Via MiXCR, TCRdb re-called the 5' RACE reads, giving one row per CDR3 protein. The data hold about 800,000 distinct CDR3 sequences, with roughly 46% observed a single time. V shed 4 bases, J shed 0 bases, and the junction held 3 bases outside the gene matches. The CDR3 contains 13 residues. Germline V gene lookup returns CDR1 SQVTM and CDR2 ANQGSEA. Sequenced: blood. The gene calls are TRBV29-1 and TRBJ2-7; TRBD1 matches at 7 bases. The TCR comes from a man older than 75 in good health. The CDR3 region has the DNA TGCAGCGTTGGAAGGACAGGCTCCTACGAGCAGTACTTC. It codes for CSVGRTGSYEQYF.